This is a list of T cell receptor beta chains from one sample in a study of shared clonotypes between healthy human individuals. TCRdb's copy holds only in-frame clones and misses some; the assay was immunoSEQ multiplex PCR. The table shows under 1,900,000 clones, with about 98.5% occurring only once. The sequencing input was naive CD4+ T cells sorted from blood. All receptors derive from a man aged 25 to 40 in good health. CDR3s leave out the opening cysteine and the closing phenylalanine or tryptophan.

TRBJ1-1	TRBV12-5	ASGPGQGVMNTEAF
TRBJ2-1	TRBV21-1	ASSKAAGGNNEQF
TRBJ2-7	TRBV5-1	ASSFRQGWAYEQY
TRBJ2-1	TRBV2	ASSDRTGAGNEQF
TRBJ1-4	TRBV5-1	ASSLAGTANEKLF
TRBJ2-2	TRBV10-1	ASSTGTATGELF
TRBJ2-7	TRBV7-2	ASSLAGVSEQY
TRBJ2-7	TRBV6-1	ASSERPGPLPHEQY
TRBJ2-7	TRBV28	ASSFSGTWTGDPYEQY
TRBJ2-3	TRBV5-1	ASILQGGVTDTQY
TRBJ1-5	TRBV18	ASSSVLSNQPQH
TRBJ2-1	TRBV6-1	ASSGTSASSYNEQF
TRBJ1-4	TRBV4-2	ASSQRGFSNEKLF
TRBJ1-2	TRBV5-1	ASSSGTANYGYT
TRBJ2-1	TRBV7-2	ASSTRLAGSYNEQF
TRBJ2-3	TRBV5-1	ASSYSGRVTDTQY
TRBJ2-7	TRBV11-2	ASSLVSSTSYEQY
TRBJ2-4	TRBV19	ASGGRGELAKNIQY